These 5 T cell receptor beta chains share one sample of origin, sequenced in a study of blood T cell repertoires in COVID-19. The assay was immunoSEQ multiplex PCR, and TCRdb's table has in-frame clones only and misses some. The table has 200,000 to 250,000 clones, around 89% seen once. The sequencing input was peripheral blood. The source is a man aged 30-40 years with COVID-19, enrolled during active disease.

This clone appeared once. This rearrangement joins TRBV9 to TRBJ2-1, with 11 bases lining up with TRBD2. The junction had 10 bases not matched to a gene; V was cut back by 2 bases and J by 9 bases. From germline, CDR1 is SGDLS and CDR2 YYNGEE. The CDR3 totals 16 residues. The DNA for the CDR3 is TGTGCCAGCAGCGTCCTGACTGGGACTAGCGGAGGTGAGCAGTTCTTC. Translating gives CASSVLTGTSGGEQFF.

The chain is built from TRBV6-5 and TRBJ1-1; TRBD1 matches at 7 bases. Germline lookup yields CDR1 MNHEY and CDR2 SVGAGI. The CDR3 has 13 residues. V lost 6 bases, J lost 6 bases, and 7 bases stayed unmatched. CDR3 sequence reads: CASRQGLWAEAFF. In nucleotides, the CDR3 is TGTGCCAGCAGACAGGGGTTATGGGCTGAAGCTTTCTTT.

The chain joins TRBV2 to TRBJ1-2, with TRBD1 identical over 8 bases. With 8 bases clipped from V and 7 bases from J, the junction kept 9 bases outside the gene matches. Germline-derived CDR1 and CDR2 are SNHLY and FYNNEI. The CDR3 consists of 13 residues. The CDR3 coding sequence is TGTGCCAGCCTCTTTACAGGGGGATTTGGCTACACCTTC. Protein sequence: CASLFTGGFGYTF. Complete variable domain (other parts from reference TRBV2 and TRBJ1-2): EPEVTQTPSHQVTQMGQEVILRCVPISNHLYFYWYRQILGQKVEFLVSFYNNEISEKSEIFDDQFSVERPDGSNFTLKIRSTKLEDSAMYFCASLFTGGFGYTFGSGTRLTVV.

This chain connects TRBV6-2 or TRBV6-3 to TRBJ2-7, with 11 bases that match TRBD2. The CDR3 sequence is 20 residues long. From germline, CDR1 is MNHEY and CDR2 SVGEGT. Trimming removed 2 bases from V and 0 bases from J; junction bases left unmatched: 15. CDR3 region: CASSYPDRSTSGSISYEQYF. The CDR3, as DNA: TGTGCCAGCAGTTACCCGGACAGATCAACTAGCGGGAGTATCTCCTACGAGCAGTACTTC.

The rearrangement links TRBV30 to TRBJ2-7, with D perhaps matching TRBD1 (5 bases). The CDR3 runs 13 residues. CDR1 is GTSNPN and CDR2 is SVGIG in the germline V gene (reference sequence). V lost 1 base and J 2 bases, leaving 9 bases between the germline ends. CDR3 sequence reads: CAWSGGLAYEQYF. The CDR3, as DNA: TGTGCCTGGAGTGGGGGCCTAGCCTACGAGCAGTACTTC.